This TCR beta chain was obtained from a study of blood T cell repertoires in COVID-19. Study-level information: Samples of COVID-19 (acute and convalescent) were obtained from the United States, Italy and Spain.

Per the germline V gene, CDR1 is LNHDA and CDR2 is SQIVND (reference sequence). The germline V and J ends were trimmed by 1 base and 3 bases, with 10 bases remaining between them. This CDR3 is 14 amino acids long. A single count supports this clone. Original handling: Reference gene primers were amplified, and this amplification served to estimate nucleated cell counts. Method: immunoSEQ multiplex PCR; TCRdb's copy keeps in-frame clones and lacks some. V and J calls plus clone size are reproduced from that table; the DNA served to infer D and trimming. The sample has roughly 80,000 clones; 90% to 95% are singletons.

This sequence joins TRBV19 and TRBJ2-7; D might be TRBD2 (5 bases). Sequencing used peripheral blood. This receptor was obtained from a man aged 60 to 75 with acute or convalescent COVID-19. CDR3 residues: CASSIGGLFYEQYF. The DNA of the CDR3 is TGTGCCAGTAGTATAGGCGGGCTCTTCTACGAGCAGTACTTC.